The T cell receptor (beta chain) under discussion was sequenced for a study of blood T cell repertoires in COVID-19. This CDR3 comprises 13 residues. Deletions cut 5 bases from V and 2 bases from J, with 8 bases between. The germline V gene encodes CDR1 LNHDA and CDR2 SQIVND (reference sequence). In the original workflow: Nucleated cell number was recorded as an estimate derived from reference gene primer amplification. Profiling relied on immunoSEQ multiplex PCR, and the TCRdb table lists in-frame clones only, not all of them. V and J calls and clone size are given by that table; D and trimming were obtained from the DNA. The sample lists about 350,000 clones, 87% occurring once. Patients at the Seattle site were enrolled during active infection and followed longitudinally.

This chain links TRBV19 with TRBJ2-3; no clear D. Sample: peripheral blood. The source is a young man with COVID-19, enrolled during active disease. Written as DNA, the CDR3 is TGTGCCAGTAGTTCTCAACACACAGATACGCAGTATTTT. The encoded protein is CASSSQHTDTQYF.